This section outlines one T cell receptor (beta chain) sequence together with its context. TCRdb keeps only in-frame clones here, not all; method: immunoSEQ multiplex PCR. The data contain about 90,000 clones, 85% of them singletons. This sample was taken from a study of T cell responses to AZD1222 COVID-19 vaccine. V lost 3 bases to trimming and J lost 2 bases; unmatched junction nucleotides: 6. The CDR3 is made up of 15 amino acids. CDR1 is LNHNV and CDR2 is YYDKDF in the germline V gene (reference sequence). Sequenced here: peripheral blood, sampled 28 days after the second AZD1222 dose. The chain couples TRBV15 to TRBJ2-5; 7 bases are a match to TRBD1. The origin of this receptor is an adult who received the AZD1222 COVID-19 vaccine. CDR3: CATSSPWTGQETQYF. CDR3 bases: TGTGCCACCAGCAGTCCCTGGACAGGTCAAGAGACCCAGTACTTC.